This T cell receptor (beta chain) was recorded in a study of T cells in Graves' hyperthyroidism and ophthalmopathy. Using RNA transcripts as the source, TCR beta CDR3 regions were amplified. During a first-round RT-PCR of the TCR CDR3, the HTBI primer set was used. TCRdb re-called the multiplex PCR reads with MiXCR, one entry per CDR3 protein. Of hundreds of thousands of distinct CDR3 sequences listed, around a third are singletons. CDR3 length equals 14 residues. Germline CDR1 DFQATT, CDR2 SNEGSKA (reference sequence). V lost 0 bases to trimming and J lost 9 bases; unmatched junction nucleotides: 7. The chain combines TRBV20-1 with TRBJ2-1; 8 bases match TRBD2. The source material was blood. This receptor was obtained from a woman aged 40 to 55 with Graves' hyperthyroidism. The CDR3 reads CSARDAGGKVEQFF. The CDR3 DNA reads as TGCAGTGCTAGAGATGCGGGAGGAAAGGTTGAGCAGTTCTTC.